Below are 26 T cell receptor beta chains sequenced from a single sample in a study of shared clonotypes between healthy human individuals. TCRdb keeps only in-frame clones here, not all; method: immunoSEQ multiplex PCR. The repertoire holds more than 2 million clones, with over 85% as singletons. Sequenced sample: naive CD4+ T cells sorted from blood. Noted subset: CD45RA+ positively selected. The receptors were gathered from a man in his late teens or twenties in good health.

This clone was counted a single time. The V and J genes are TRBV6-5 and TRBJ2-7, with 7 bases that match TRBD1. V gave up 2 bases and J gave up 4 bases; unmatched junction bases: 8. Germline V gene data show CDR1 as MNHEY and CDR2 as SVGAGI. The CDR3 totals 15 residues. The CDR3 DNA sequence: TGTGCCAGCAGTTACGAGGGGGCAAGAGGGTACGAGCAGTACTTC. This encodes CASSYEGARGYEQYF.

This chain connects TRBV12-2 to TRBJ1-5. TRBV12-2 is recorded as a pseudogene. There are 21 residues in the CDR3. CDR3: CASRLLCVGADGRNSNQPQHF. The CDR3 nucleotides are TGTGCAAGTCGCTTATTATGCGTCGGGGCTGACGGGCGCAATAGCAATCAGCCCCAGCATTTT.

This clone was seen only once. V and J are TRBV15 and TRBJ1-2; D remains unclear. V gave up 3 bases and J gave up 1 base, with 9 bases separating them. Germline V gene data show CDR1 as LNHNV and CDR2 as YYDKDF (reference sequence). The CDR3 extends over 14 amino acids. For the CDR3, the DNA is TGTGCCACCAGCAGGGGAACCGATAACTATGGCTACACCTTC. Amino acid sequence: CATSRGTDNYGYTF.

A note on this clone: Other DNA sequences of this sample code for an identical CDR3. This chain uses TRBV6-1 with TRBJ2-3; 7 bases match TRBD1. Trimming cost V 6 bases and J 1 base; bases outside gene matches: 7. This CDR3 is built from 15 residues. The germline V gene encodes CDR1 MNHNS and CDR2 SASEGT. As DNA, the CDR3 is TGTGCCAGCAGGCTGGGTCAGGGGGGCACAGATACGCAGTATTTT. It specifies CASRLGQGGTDTQYF.

The chain combines TRBV25-1 with TRBJ1-2, with 11 bases that match TRBD1. CDR1 is MGHDK, CDR2 SYGVNS, per germline. Germline trimming cut 5 bases from V and 8 bases from J; bases unmatched to any gene: 4. The CDR3 has 13 residues. The CDR3 spells CASSSGQGAGYTF. In DNA form, the CDR3 reads TGTGCCAGCAGTTCCGGACAGGGGGCCGGCTACACCTTC.

J is TRBJ1-2 and V is TRBV21-1. TRBV21-1 represents a pseudogene. CDR3 length: 14 residues. This chain's CDR3 is CASSTPDVLGGYTF. The CDR3 DNA sequence: TGTGCCAGCAGCACGCCGGACGTGCTGGGGGGCTACACCTTC.

This chain connects TRBV14 to TRBJ2-4; the D is unclear. V lost 2 bases and J 3 bases, leaving 17 bases between the germline ends. The CDR3 runs 17 residues. Looked up from germline, CDR1 is SGHDN and CDR2 is FVKESK. CDR3 protein: CASSQRDKPGVKNIQYF. The CDR3 DNA follows: TGTGCCAGCAGCCAAAGGGATAAACCGGGTGTCAAAAACATTCAGTACTTC.

The chain recombines TRBV21-1 with TRBJ1-4. TRBV21-1 is noted as a pseudogene. The CDR3 contains 16 residues. The CDR3 region has the DNA TGTGCCAGCAGCAAAGGTGGAACGGGATCGAATGAAAAACTGTTTTTT. Translating gives CASSKGGTGSNEKLFF.

In regard to this clone: The same CDR3 is also encoded by other DNA sequences in this sample. The chain combines TRBV27 with TRBJ2-7; D perhaps matches TRBD1 (5 bases). V was shortened by 0 bases and J by 4 bases, with 10 bases between the two germline ends. The CDR3 consists of 14 residues. The V gene's germline CDR1 is MNHEY and CDR2 SMNVEV (reference sequence). The DNA for the CDR3 is TGTGCCAGCAGTTTATCGTGGGGCTCATACGAGCAGTACTTC. Its translation is CASSLSWGSYEQYF.

This chain connects TRBV19 to TRBJ2-1; TRBD1 agrees at 9 bases. Germline CDR1 is LNHDA and CDR2 is SQIVND (reference sequence). The trim removed 4 bases at V and 4 bases at J, leaving 11 bases unmatched. This CDR3 is 17 amino acids long. Here the CDR3 reads CASSTGTGKRDYNEQFF. The CDR3, as DNA: TGTGCCAGTAGTACCGGGACAGGGAAAAGGGATTACAATGAGCAGTTCTTC.

This chain uses TRBV10-3 with TRBJ2-7; 12 positions match TRBD1. The CDR3 sequence is 15 residues long. Germline CDR1 reads ENHRY; CDR2 reads SYGVKD. The V segment lost 3 bases and the J segment 6 bases; nucleotides outside the gene matches: 6. CDR3 residues: CAISDGGTGGGEQYF. The CDR3 DNA follows: TGTGCCATCAGTGATGGAGGGACAGGGGGCGGCGAGCAGTACTTC.

This chain joins TRBV30 and TRBJ1-1, with TRBD1 as a possible D gene (5 bases). V was pared by 0 bases and J by 4 bases, with 9 bases between. There are 13 residues in the CDR3. The germline V gene encodes CDR1 GTSNPN and CDR2 SVGIG (reference sequence). The CDR3 reads CAWSVWGSTEAFF. The CDR3, as DNA: TGTGCCTGGAGTGTATGGGGGAGCACTGAAGCTTTCTTT.

The chain links TRBV18 to TRBJ2-5; 11 bases are shared with TRBD1. In germline, CDR1 is KGHSH, CDR2 LQKENI. This CDR3 is 15 amino acids long. Trimming cost V 0 bases and J 4 bases; bases outside gene matches: 1. CDR3: CASSPPGTGGETQYF. CDR3 in DNA: TGTGCCAGCTCACCACCAGGGACAGGGGGAGAGACCCAGTACTTC.

CDR3 sequence: CASRKGSSPGELFF. For the CDR3, the DNA is TGTGCCAGCAGAAAAGGATCGAGCCCCGGGGAGCTGTTTTTT. The V and J genes are TRBV21-1 and TRBJ2-2; the DNA was not compared with TRBD2, the D call given in the table. TRBV21-1 is a pseudogene. The CDR3 is made up of 14 amino acids.

The rearrangement uses TRBV27 and TRBJ2-1, with 7 nucleotides matching TRBD2. The trim removed 7 bases at V and 1 base at J, leaving 4 bases unmatched. CDR1 and CDR2 from the germline V gene are MNHEY and SMNVEV (reference sequence). The CDR3 contains 14 residues. For the CDR3, the DNA is TGTGCCAGCAACCAGCGGGGATCCTACAATGAGCAGTTCTTC. This gives the protein CASNQRGSYNEQFF.

The chain links TRBV4-2 to TRBJ1-5; maybe TRBD1 (6 bases). The CDR3 extends over 17 amino acids. V lost 1 base to trimming and J lost 1 base, with 14 bases between them. CDR1 is LGHNA, CDR2 YNFKEQ, per germline. CDR3 DNA: TGTGCCAGCAGCCAAGTGGGGGCAGGGGACAGCAATCAGCCCCAGCATTTT. Its translation: CASSQVGAGDSNQPQHF.

This chain joins TRBV11-2 and TRBJ2-2, with no clear D. Trimming took off 8 bases at V and 4 bases at J, with 14 bases between the two ends. The CDR3 length is 14 residues. The germline CDR1 and CDR2 sequences are SGHAT and FQNNGV. CDR3 loop: CASRDPRATGELFF. CDR3 nucleotide sequence: TGTGCCAGCCGAGACCCCAGAGCCACCGGGGAGCTGTTTTTT.

The chain uses TRBV6-1 and TRBJ1-4; weak D call: TRBD1 (6 bases). Germline CDR1 reads MNHNS; CDR2 reads SASEGT. Trimming left V 1 base short and J 2 bases short, with 11 bases between. The CDR3 totals 16 residues. The chain's CDR3 is CASSEVQGRTNEKLFF. The CDR3 nucleotides are TGTGCCAGCAGTGAAGTACAGGGTCGGACTAATGAAAAACTGTTTTTT.

Only one count was recorded for this clone. The chain recombines TRBV5-1 with TRBJ2-7; a possible D gene is TRBD2 (6 bases). Per germline, CDR1 SGHRS and CDR2 YFSETQ. The CDR3 consists of 14 residues. Deletions cut 3 bases from V and 2 bases from J, with 12 bases between. The CDR3 DNA reads TGCGCCAGCAGCTCCTTCGGCGGGACCTACGAGCAGTACTTC. Protein sequence: CASSSFGGTYEQYF.

This chain joins TRBV5-1 and TRBJ1-6; 9 bases line up with TRBD1. With V trimmed by 3 bases and J by 1 base, 5 bases remained unmatched. Germline lookup yields CDR1 SGHRS and CDR2 YFSETQ. This CDR3 comprises 17 residues. Here the CDR3 reads CASSSGQGNSYNSPLHF. The CDR3 DNA reads as TGCGCCAGCAGCTCGGGACAGGGTAATTCCTATAATTCACCCCTCCACTTT. The variable domain in full, completed from reference TRBV5-1 and TRBJ1-6, reads KAGVTQTPRYLIKTRGQQVTLSCSPISGHRSVSWYQQTPGQGLQFLFEYFSETQRNKGNFPGRFSGRQFSNSRSEMNVSTLELGDSALYLCASSSGQGNSYNSPLHFGNGTRLTVT.

The genes are TRBV5-1 and TRBJ1-6; TRBD1 might be the D (5 bases). Germline assignment: CDR1 SGHRS and CDR2 YFSETQ. V was pared by 4 bases and J by 10 bases, with 15 bases between. The CDR3 sequence is 14 residues long. The CDR3 sequence: CASSPGHDYSPLHF. CDR3 nucleotide sequence: TGCGCCAGCAGCCCCGGACACGACTACTCACCCCTCCACTTT.

The chain joins TRBV5-8 to TRBJ1-5, with D hard to call. The germline V and J ends were trimmed by 4 bases and 4 bases, with 15 bases remaining between them. Germline CDR1 and CDR2: SGHTS and YDEGEE. The CDR3 runs to 15 residues. The DNA of the CDR3 is TGTGCCAGCAGCCTGGACTCACCGGGGAATCAGCCCCAGCATTTT. Translating it yields CASSLDSPGNQPQHF. Combining the CDR3 with reference TRBV5-8 and TRBJ1-5 gives the whole variable domain EAGVTQSPTHLIKTRGQQATLRCSPISGHTSVYWYQQALGLGLQFLLWYDEGEERNRGNFPPRFSGRQFPNYSSELNVNALELEDSALYLCASSLDSPGNQPQHFGDGTRLSIL.

The chain is built from TRBV5-1 and TRBJ2-6, with D hard to call. The CDR3 runs to 14 residues. Between the trimmed V and J ends, which lost 0 bases and 4 bases, there was a span of 5 bases. Germline-derived CDR1 and CDR2 are SGHRS and YFSETQ. The CDR3 region is CASSLATGANVLTF. CDR3 bases: TGCGCCAGCAGCTTGGCGACAGGGGCCAACGTCCTGACTTTC.

CDR3: CASSLETVSTNTEAFF. The CDR3 region has the DNA TGTGCCAGCAGTTTAGAAACAGTCTCGACGAACACTGAAGCTTTCTTT. The J gene is TRBJ1-1, the V gene TRBV28; D gene ambiguous. CDR3 length: 16 amino acids. Germline-derived CDR1 and CDR2 are MDHEN and SYDVKM. V lost 2 bases to trimming and J lost 1 base, with 14 bases between them.

The V and J genes are TRBV7-9 and TRBJ2-3, with D possibly being TRBD1 (5 bases). CDR1 SEHNR and CDR2 FQNEAQ come from the germline V gene (reference sequence). V was shortened by 3 bases and J by 2 bases, with 15 bases between the two germline ends. This CDR3 has 16 amino acids. CDR3 in amino acids: CASSFPRTGSTDTQYF. CDR3 DNA: TGTGCCAGCAGCTTCCCGCGTACAGGCTCCACAGATACGCAGTATTTT.

The chain employs TRBV7-9 and TRBJ2-5, with TRBD1 matching 8 bases. The CDR3 extends over 14 amino acids. The V gene end was trimmed by 5 bases and the J gene end by 2 bases; junction bases not matched to a gene: 4. CDR1 SEHNR and CDR2 FQNEAQ come from the germline V gene (reference sequence). CDR3 in amino acids: CASSRDRRQETQYF. CDR3 DNA: TGTGCCAGCAGCCGGGACAGGAGACAAGAGACCCAGTACTTC.